The clone carrying this T cell receptor beta chain was recorded a few times. Its specificity is unknown. The CDR3 consists of 19 residues. After removal of 4 bases from V and 4 bases from J, the junction contained 13 bases not matched to a gene. CDR1 is MGHRA, CDR2 YSYEKL, per germline. Healthy and HIV-negative, the adult donors had no recent acute infections or vaccinations. This record comes from a study of shared clonotypes between healthy human individuals. The study, taken as a whole, reports: Around 5.3% of naive CD4 clonotypes were shared across a few donors.

The data were produced by immunoSEQ multiplex PCR, yet TCRdb's version contains in-frame clones alone and is incomplete. The data show about 1 million clones, roughly 80% seen once. The chain uses TRBV4-1 and TRBJ2-2; the match to TRBD1 covers 12 bases. Sequencing input: memory CD4+ T cells sorted from blood. Subset meaning: CD45RA-negative fraction. The clonotype comes from a man younger than 35 in good health. CDR3 DNA sequence: TGCGCCAGCAGCCCTCGGGCCGGGACAGGGGGCGTGGGCACCGGGGAGCTGTTTTTT. Encoded protein: CASSPRAGTGGVGTGELFF.